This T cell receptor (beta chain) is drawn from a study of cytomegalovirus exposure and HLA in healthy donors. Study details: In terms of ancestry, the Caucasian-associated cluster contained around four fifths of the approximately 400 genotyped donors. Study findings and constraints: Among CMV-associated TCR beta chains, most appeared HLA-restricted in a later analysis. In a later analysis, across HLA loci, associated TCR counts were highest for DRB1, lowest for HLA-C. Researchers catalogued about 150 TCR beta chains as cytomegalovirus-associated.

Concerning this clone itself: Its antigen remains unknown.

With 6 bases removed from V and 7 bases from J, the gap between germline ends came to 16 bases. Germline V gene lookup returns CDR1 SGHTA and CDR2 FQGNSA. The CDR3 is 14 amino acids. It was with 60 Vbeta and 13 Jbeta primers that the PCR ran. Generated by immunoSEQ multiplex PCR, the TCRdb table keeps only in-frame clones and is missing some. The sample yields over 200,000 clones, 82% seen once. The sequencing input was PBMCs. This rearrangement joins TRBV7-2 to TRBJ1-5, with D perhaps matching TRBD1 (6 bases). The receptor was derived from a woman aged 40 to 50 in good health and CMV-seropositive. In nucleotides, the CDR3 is TGTGCCAGCAGTCTTACAGGGACGCGGCAGCCCCAGCATTTT. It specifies CASSLTGTRQPQHF.